This section outlines one T cell receptor beta chain sequence together with its context. This entry belongs to a study of blood T cell repertoires in COVID-19. Study-wide background: Spain, Italy and the United States supplied samples that represented acute and convalescent COVID-19.

The J segment lost 7 bases and the V segment lost 0 bases, leaving 6 bases of the junction unmatched. This CDR3 has 14 residues. Germline V gene data show CDR1 as SGHRS and CDR2 as YFSETQ. The table came from immunoSEQ multiplex PCR; TCRdb's copy has only in-frame clones and leaves some out. The sample shows 350,000 to 500,000 clones, roughly 84% of them seen only once. Participant reports of clinical history set cohort assignment. The clonotype comes from a woman between 18 and 29 years old who had been exposed to COVID-19. The chain carries TRBV5-1 and TRBJ2-5; 7 nucleotides align to TRBD2. Sequenced material: PBMCs or T cells enriched from blood (not recorded which). In DNA, the CDR3 is TGCGCCAGCAGCTTGGCGGGGGGAGATGCGACCCAGTACTTC. This gives the protein CASSLAGGDATQYF.